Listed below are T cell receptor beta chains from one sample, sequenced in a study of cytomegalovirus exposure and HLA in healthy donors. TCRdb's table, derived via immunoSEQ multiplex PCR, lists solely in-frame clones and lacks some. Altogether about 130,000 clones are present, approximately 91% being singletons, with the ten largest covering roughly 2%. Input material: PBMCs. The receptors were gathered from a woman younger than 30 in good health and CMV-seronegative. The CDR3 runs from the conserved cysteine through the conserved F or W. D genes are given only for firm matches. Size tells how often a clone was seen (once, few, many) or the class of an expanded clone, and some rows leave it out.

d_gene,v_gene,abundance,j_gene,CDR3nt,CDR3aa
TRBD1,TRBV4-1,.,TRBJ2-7,TGCGCCAGCAGCCCGGGACAGGGGTTCCCCTACGAGCAGTACTTC,CASSPGQGFPYEQYF
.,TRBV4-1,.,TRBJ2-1,TGCGCCAGCAGCCGGGCTAAAAGCTCCTACAATGAGCAGTTCTTC,CASSRAKSSYNEQFF
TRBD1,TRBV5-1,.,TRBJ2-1,TGCGCCAGCACGAGACAGGGTATTTACAATGAGCAGTTCTTC,CASTRQGIYNEQFF
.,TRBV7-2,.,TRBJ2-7,TGTGCCAGCAGCTTCGCGGGTCAGATGGGCGAGCAGTACTTC,CASSFAGQMGEQYF
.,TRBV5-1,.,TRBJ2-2,TGCGCCAGCAGCTTGTCGGACACCTTCGACGCGAACACCGGGGAGCTGTTTTTT,CASSLSDTFDANTGELFF
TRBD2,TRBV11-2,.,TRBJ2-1,TGTGCCAGCAGCCGACCGCTAGCGGGAGGTGCCTACAATGAGCAGTTCTTC,CASSRPLAGGAYNEQFF
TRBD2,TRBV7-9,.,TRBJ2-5,TGTGCCAGCGGGAGGACTAGCGGGAGCGGGGAGACCCAGTACTTC,CASGRTSGSGETQYF
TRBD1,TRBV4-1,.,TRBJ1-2,TGCGCCAGCAGCCAGGCGGACAGGAGTCAGGGCTACACCTTC,CASSQADRSQGYTF
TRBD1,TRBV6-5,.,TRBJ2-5,TGTGCCAGCAGCCGGGACAGGGAAGAGACCCAGTACTTC,CASSRDREETQYF
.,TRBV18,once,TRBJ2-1,TGTGCCAGCTCACCCAAAAAGGGGGGACAGTCATACAATGAGCAGTTCTTC,CASSPKKGGQSYNEQFF
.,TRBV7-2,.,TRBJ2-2,TGTGCCAGCAGCTCCTCAGGGGCCGGGGAGCTGTTTTTT,CASSSSGAGELFF